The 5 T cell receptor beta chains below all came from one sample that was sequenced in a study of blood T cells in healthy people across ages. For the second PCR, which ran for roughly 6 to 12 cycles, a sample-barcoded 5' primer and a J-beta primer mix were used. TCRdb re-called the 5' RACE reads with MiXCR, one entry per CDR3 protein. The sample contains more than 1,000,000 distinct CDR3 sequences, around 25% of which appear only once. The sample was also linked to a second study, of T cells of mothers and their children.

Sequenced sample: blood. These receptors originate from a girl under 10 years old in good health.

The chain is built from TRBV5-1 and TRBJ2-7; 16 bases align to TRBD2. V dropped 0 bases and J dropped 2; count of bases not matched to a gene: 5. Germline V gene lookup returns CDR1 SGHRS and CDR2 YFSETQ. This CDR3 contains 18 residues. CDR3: CASSLAGTSGRGTYEQYF. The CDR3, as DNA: TGCGCCAGCAGCTTGGCCGGGACTAGCGGGAGGGGAACCTACGAGCAGTACTTC.

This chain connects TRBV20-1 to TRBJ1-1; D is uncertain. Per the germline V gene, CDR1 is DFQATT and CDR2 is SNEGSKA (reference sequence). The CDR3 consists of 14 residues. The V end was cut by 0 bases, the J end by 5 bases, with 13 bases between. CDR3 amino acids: CSARDNFLITEAFF. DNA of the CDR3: TGCAGTGCTAGAGATAATTTTTTAATTACTGAAGCTTTCTTT.

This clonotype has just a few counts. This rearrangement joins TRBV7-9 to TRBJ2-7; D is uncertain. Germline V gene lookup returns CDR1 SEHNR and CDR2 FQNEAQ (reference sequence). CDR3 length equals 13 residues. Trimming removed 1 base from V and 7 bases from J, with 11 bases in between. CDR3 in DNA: TGTGCCAGCAGCTTAGAGACTCTGGCGGAGCAGTACTTC. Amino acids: CASSLETLAEQYF.

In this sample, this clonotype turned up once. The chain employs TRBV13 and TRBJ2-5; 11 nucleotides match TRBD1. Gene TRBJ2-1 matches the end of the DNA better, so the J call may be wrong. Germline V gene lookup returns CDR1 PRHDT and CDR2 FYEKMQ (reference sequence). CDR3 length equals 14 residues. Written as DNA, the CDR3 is TGTGCCAGCAGCGCGGGACAGGGGGTGAATGAGCAGTTCTTC. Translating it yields CASSAGQGVNEQFF.

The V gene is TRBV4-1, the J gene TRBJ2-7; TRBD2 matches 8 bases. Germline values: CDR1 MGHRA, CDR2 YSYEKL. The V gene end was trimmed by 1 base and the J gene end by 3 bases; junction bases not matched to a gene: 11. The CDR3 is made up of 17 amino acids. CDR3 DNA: TGCGCCAGCAGCCAAGCTTCCCGAGCGGGAGAAGACTACGAGCAGTACTTC. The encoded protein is CASSQASRAGEDYEQYF.